This T cell receptor beta chain was captured by sequencing in a study of cytomegalovirus exposure and HLA in healthy donors (dated by TCRdb to about 2017). About the study as a whole: According to an earlier analysis of 450 to 650 of the donors, about 190 million T cells yielded roughly 110 million unique TCR beta sequences and 276 Gb of sequence data. Roughly five DR-DQ haplotypes were treated as single units for association and clustering because of strong linkage in the cohort. An earlier analysis of 587 of the donors used high-throughput TCR beta sequencing to judge whether each TCR beta V gene segment behaved as functional or pseudogenic. All discovery cohort repertoires had been generated on a single sequencing platform. Of the roughly 420 genotyped donors, 65% to 90% were placed in the genetic ancestry cluster associated with self-reported Caucasian donors. Alongside the repertoire data, information on donor age, sex, ethnicity and CMV serostatus was compiled. Across roughly 420 genotyped donors of the cohort, an average of about 250,000 unique TCR beta nucleotide sequences per donor were sequenced, and 15% to 20% of those sequences were non-productive. The T cell repertoires of 666 subjects were profiled by immunosequencing and related to cytomegalovirus serostatus. To predict cytomegalovirus infection status, the study combined high-throughput TCR immunosequencing, statistical association of individual TCRs with disease status, and machine learning. The study aimed to test whether signatures of past pathogen exposure could be identified by cataloging public T cell receptors. Both class I and class II loci were covered by HLA typing, at four-digit resolution. Typing coverage varied by locus: 629-630 donors for A, B, C, DRB1 and DQB1; 500 to 550 for DQA1; more than 600 for DPA1; more than 450 for DPB1. Rather than drawing on any new phenotypic data, the later analysis identified candidate immune exposures from TCR beta sequences and the way those sequences occurred across donors. A later genetic analysis used genome-wide SNP genotypes for about 55% of the 666 donors, treating that subset as a discovery cohort. In a later analysis, previously published TCR beta repertoires from about 640 donors were re-analyzed and high-resolution HLA genotyping was added so that TCR occurrence patterns could be studied. An early release that covered fewer than 750 HLA-typed donors contained approximately 300 gigabases of sequencing data and 70 million to 100 million unique TCR sequences. Along with the approximately 700-subject first cohort, a separate validation cohort of over a hundred different subjects was used. The investigation overall reported the following: Broadly in line with IMGT annotations, most TCR beta V segments showed up in productive rearrangements about 87% or about 30% of the time in an earlier analysis of 587 of the donors. A later analysis reported that several top co-occurrence clusters appeared linked to parvovirus B19, influenza, CMV and Epstein-Barr virus. The study listed 164 TCR beta chains as associated with cytomegalovirus. At a false discovery rate of 0.05, a later analysis linked some 18,000 TCR beta sequences to specific HLA alleles. Some IMGT-functional V segments, including TRBV6-2 and TRBV6-3, could not be distinguished by the 87-base-pair reads and were therefore excluded. The earlier analysis of about 600 of the donors excluded approximately 15 rarely observed V segments, including chromosome 9 orphons, because counts were too low. Correlated functional status among segregating V segments might be attributable to linkage disequilibrium, but an unknown experimental factor could not be ruled out. A later analysis found that most CMV-associated TCR beta chains appeared HLA-restricted, with HLA associations seemingly driven largely by CMV exposure. Compared with equally common non-associated chains, HLA-associated TCR beta chains in a later analysis were more clonally expanded and had lower generation probabilities. In both the original and validation cohorts, the classifier was reported to diagnose cytomegalovirus status with high specificity and sensitivity. Because HLA typing was unavailable for some donors at each locus, only the typed subset was used in association tests. The authors suggested that the approach could potentially be generalized to other disease states and immunological phenotypes. A further reported finding was that TCR beta sequences accurately predicted the HLA-A and HLA-B alleles for most subjects in the first cohort. A later genetic analysis associated a missense DCLRE1C variant with V-gene and J-gene trimming of TCR beta chains, and an independent cohort replicated the association. When HLA alleles, especially DR and DQ, strongly co-occurred, TCR associations were difficult to assign to individual alleles. In a later analysis, TCR association rates were found to vary across HLA loci, with the most associated TCRs seen for DRB1 alleles and the fewest for HLA-C alleles. Immune exposure information for the cohort was limited to CMV serostatus. Most TCR sequences were observed very rarely across donors, whereas some public TCRs were present in many individuals. The cohort was sequenced for TCR beta chains only, and without alpha or paired-chain data the features that could be detected were limited. In vitro tests confirmed that three of the cytomegalovirus-associated TCR beta chains recognize cytomegalovirus antigens. A cluster of highly shared sequence variants was judged likely to be a technical artifact of the sequencing pipeline. The presence/absence analyses assumed that sequencing depth was roughly uniform across donors, and that assumption may not be true. In a later genetic analysis, fewer N-insertions in productive TCRs were reported among donors in an Asian-associated ancestry cluster than the roughly 710-donor mean.

In the germline V gene (reference sequence), CDR1 corresponds to DFQATT and CDR2 to SNEGSKA. Taken from cysteine to phenylalanine, the CDR3 has 10 residues. Here the CDR3 DNA is all that survives: 30 bases in frame from base 1. V drops 3 bases and J drops 12 bases, leaving 9 bases in between. Libraries were prepared through the immunoSEQ multiplex PCR assay. For the multiplex PCR, a mixture combining 60 forward primers for TCR Vbeta segments and 13 reverse primers for TCR Jbeta segments was used. The CDR3 region of rearranged TCR beta genes was amplified from genomic DNA with a multiplex PCR assay. Amplified TCR beta libraries were sequenced as 87-base-pair reads on the Illumina HiSeq System. The paper's processing steps were these. A later analysis counted approximately 84 million unique TCR beta chains across the 650 to 700 repertoires, and around 12 million of these chains were shared by at least two donors. Raw reads were error-corrected and collapsed into unique sequences by a nearest-neighbor algorithm in which closely related sequences were merged to remove PCR and sequencing errors. CDR3 sequences were aligned to IMGT reference sequences to assign V, D and J gene segments. For a sequence to be retained, at least a six-nucleotide match to both a V gene segment and a J gene segment was required. A rearrangement counted as productive if the CDR3 had no stop codons and remained in frame with V and J, and every other rearrangement counted as non-productive. CDR3 was defined according to IMGT convention as the region running from the second conserved V-encoded cysteine to the conserved J-encoded phenylalanine. The earlier analysis of 450 to 750 of the donors excluded any sequence lacking an unambiguous match to a single V gene segment. An earlier analysis of fewer than 750 of the donors called V segments functional above 56.7% productive rearrangements and segregating when the between-donor standard deviation exceeded 5%. A statistical classification framework was built to diagnose cytomegalovirus status from the catalog of TCR beta chain sequences. A later analysis assigned V and J genes by comparing TCR nucleotide sequences with IMGT/GENE-DB human TR gene sequences. The TCRdist pipeline was used in a later analysis to assign CDR3 sequences and most-parsimonious VDJ recombination scenarios. A later analysis defined each TCR beta chain by its CDR3 amino acid sequence plus V-gene family, and excluded reads lacking a unique V-gene family. To address suspected cross-contamination and a sequencing artifact, a later analysis removed approximately 600 highly shared, low-generation-probability nucleotide sequences. In a later analysis, a clonal expansion index for each public chain was calculated from normalized within-repertoire ranks of inferred template counts. In a later analysis, generation probabilities were computed with a VDJ recombination model fitted to out-of-frame rearrangements, and the resulting probabilities were checked against IGoR. In a later analysis, TCR-TCR, TCR-HLA and TCR-CMV co-occurrence was scored with hypergeometric tests, and a repertoire-size bias correction was applied to TCR pairs. In a later analysis, false discovery rates were estimated by permuting HLA or CMV assignments 20 times. In a later analysis, co-occurring TCRs were grouped with DBSCAN, and TCRdist sequence similarity was added when clustering was performed within HLA-allele-positive subsets. For co-occurrence clustering, repertoires with fewer than 30,000 or more than 120,000 public chains were excluded, along with roughly 5 repertoires with anomalous nucleotide sharing. What TCRdb holds here is the immuneACCESS table cut down to in-frame rearrangements. Part of the clones is not present; checked against another copy, under half of the missing clones reflect an unresolved V gene, and the others are unexplained. V and J calls and clone size are those listed in that table; D and trimming were worked out from the DNA. The sample table shows around 170,000 clones, and 76% are seen once. Less than 2.5% of the sample is held by the ten biggest clonotypes.

The cohort comprised fewer than 750 healthy bone marrow donors. Cohort members were all nominally healthy when sampled, although unrecorded immune exposures were likely present. The donor tested CMV seropositive and was one of the 289 seropositive cohort members. A peripheral blood sample was collected from each donor, and TCR beta sequencing was performed on peripheral blood mononuclear cells. Genomic DNA was extracted from the blood cell samples with the Qiagen DNeasy Blood Extraction Kit. Concerning this clone itself: Its antigen is unknown. Base qualities are missing; no much larger clone stands one base away.

The V gene is TRBV20-1 and the J gene is TRBJ2-1; the D gene cannot be resolved reliably. This sequence was found in a woman in her twenties or thirties in good health and CMV-seropositive. Sample: PBMCs. The bases are TGCAGTGCTAGCGAGCCTCGGCAGTTCTTC. Translated, this is CSASEPRQFF.